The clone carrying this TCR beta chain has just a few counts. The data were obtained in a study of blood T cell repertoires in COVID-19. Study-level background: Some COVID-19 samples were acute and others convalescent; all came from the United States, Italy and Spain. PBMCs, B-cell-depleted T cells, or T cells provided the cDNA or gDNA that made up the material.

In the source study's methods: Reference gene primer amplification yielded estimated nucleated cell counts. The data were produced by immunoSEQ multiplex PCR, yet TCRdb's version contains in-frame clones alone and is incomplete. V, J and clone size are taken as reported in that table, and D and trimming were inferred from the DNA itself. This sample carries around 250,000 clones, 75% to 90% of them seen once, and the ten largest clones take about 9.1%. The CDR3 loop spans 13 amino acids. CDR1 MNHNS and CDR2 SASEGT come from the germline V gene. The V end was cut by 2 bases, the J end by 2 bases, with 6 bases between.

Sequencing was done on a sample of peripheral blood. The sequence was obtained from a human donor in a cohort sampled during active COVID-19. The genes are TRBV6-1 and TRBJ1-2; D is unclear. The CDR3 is CASSEQQNYGYTF. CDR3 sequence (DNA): TGTGCCAGCAGTGAACAACAGAACTATGGCTACACCTTC.